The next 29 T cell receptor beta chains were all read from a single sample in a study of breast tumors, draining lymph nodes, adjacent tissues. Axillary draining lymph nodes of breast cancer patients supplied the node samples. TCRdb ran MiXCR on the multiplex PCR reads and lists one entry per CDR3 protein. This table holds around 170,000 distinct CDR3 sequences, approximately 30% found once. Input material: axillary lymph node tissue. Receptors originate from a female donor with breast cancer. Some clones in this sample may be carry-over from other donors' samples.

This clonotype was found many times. In nucleotides, the CDR3 is TGTGCCAGCAGCCCCGCCTCCACAGATACGCAGTATTTT. Translation: CASSPASTDTQYF. The chain links TRBV7-9 to TRBJ2-3, with D uncertain. Germline V gene data show CDR1 as SEHNR and CDR2 as FQNEAQ (reference sequence). Trimming pared 5 bases from V and 2 bases from J, leaving 8 bases between. The CDR3 is made up of 13 amino acids.

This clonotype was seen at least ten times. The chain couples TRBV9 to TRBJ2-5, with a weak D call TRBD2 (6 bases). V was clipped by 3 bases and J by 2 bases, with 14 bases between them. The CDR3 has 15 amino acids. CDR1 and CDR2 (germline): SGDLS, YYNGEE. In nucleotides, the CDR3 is TGTGCCAGCAGCGGCCTCGGGGGTGGTCAAGAGACCCAGTACTTC. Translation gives CASSGLGGGQETQYF.

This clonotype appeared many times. The CDR3 protein is CASSFSGRPRELYEQYF. CDR3 DNA: TGTGCCAGCAGCTTTAGCGGGAGGCCTCGTGAGCTCTACGAGCAGTACTTC. The chain recombines TRBV12-3 or TRBV12-4 with TRBJ2-7; TRBD2 matches at 10 bases. Unmatched junction bases numbered 14, after V lost 6 bases and J lost 3 bases. The CDR3 is 17 amino acids.

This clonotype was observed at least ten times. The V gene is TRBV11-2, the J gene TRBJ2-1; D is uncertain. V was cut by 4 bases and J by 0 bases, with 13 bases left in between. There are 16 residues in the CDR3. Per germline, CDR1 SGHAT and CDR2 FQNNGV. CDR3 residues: CASSSALGGSYNEQFF. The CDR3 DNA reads TGTGCCAGCAGCTCGGCCTTGGGTGGCTCCTACAATGAGCAGTTCTTC.

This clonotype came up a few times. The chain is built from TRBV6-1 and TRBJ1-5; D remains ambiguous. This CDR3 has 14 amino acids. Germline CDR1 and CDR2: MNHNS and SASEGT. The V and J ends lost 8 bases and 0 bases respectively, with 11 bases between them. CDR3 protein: CASAGFNSNQPQHF. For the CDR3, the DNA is TGTGCCAGCGCGGGATTCAATAGCAATCAGCCCCAGCATTTT.

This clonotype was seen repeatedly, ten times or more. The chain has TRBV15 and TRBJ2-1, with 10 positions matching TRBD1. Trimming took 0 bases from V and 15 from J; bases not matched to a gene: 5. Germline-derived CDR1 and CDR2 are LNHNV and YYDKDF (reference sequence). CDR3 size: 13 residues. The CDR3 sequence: CATSRDRDRGLFF. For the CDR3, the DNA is TGTGCCACCAGCAGAGATAGGGACAGGGGTCTGTTCTTC.

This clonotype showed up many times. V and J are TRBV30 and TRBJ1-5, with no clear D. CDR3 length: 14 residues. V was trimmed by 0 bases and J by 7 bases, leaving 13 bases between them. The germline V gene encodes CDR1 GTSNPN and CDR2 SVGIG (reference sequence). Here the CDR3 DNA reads TGTGCCTGGAGTGTACTCGGGGTCGGGCAGCCCCAGCATTTT. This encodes CAWSVLGVGQPQHF.

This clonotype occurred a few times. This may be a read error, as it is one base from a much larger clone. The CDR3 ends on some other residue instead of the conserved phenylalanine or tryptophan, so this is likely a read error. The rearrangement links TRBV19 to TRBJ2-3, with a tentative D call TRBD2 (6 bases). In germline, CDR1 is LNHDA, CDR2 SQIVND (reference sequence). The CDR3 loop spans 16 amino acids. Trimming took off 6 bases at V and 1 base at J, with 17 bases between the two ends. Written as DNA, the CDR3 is TGTGCCAGTAGCAACCCCAGGGAGGCCCGCACAGATACGCAGTATCTT. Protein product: CASSNPREARTDTQYL.

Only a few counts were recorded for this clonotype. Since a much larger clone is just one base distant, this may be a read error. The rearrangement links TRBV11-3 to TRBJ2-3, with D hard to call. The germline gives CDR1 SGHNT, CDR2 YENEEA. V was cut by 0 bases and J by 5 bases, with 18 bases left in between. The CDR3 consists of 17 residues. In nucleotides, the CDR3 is TGTGCCAGCAGCTTAGATTTGAGTCCGGGTGGGGTAGATACGCAGTATTTT. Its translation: CASSLDLSPGGVDTQYF.

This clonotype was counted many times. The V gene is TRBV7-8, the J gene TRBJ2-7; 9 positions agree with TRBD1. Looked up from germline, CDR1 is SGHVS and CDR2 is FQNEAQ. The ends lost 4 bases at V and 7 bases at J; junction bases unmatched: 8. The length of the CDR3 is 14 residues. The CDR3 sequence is CASSSGQGGSEQYF. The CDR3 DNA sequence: TGTGCCAGCAGCTCGGGACAGGGCGGTTCGGAGCAGTACTTC.

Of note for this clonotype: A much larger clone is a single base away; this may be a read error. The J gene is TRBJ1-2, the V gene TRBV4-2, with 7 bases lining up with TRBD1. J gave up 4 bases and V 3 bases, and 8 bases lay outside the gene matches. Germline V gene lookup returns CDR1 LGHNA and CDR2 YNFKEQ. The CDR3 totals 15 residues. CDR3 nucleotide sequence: TGTGCCAGCAGCCAGGTCCCCGGGACAGCCTATGGCTACACCTTC. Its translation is CASSQVPGTAYGYTF.

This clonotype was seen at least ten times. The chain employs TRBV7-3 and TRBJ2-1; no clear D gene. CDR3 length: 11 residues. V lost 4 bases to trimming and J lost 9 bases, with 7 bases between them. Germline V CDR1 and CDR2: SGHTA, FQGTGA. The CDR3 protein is CASSSLGEQFF. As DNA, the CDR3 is TGTGCCAGCAGCTCGCTAGGTGAGCAGTTCTTC.

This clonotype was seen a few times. The chain's CDR3 is CASSYEQGRRDYGYTF. DNA for the CDR3: TGTGCCAGCAGTTACGAGCAGGGGCGCCGGGACTATGGCTACACCTTC. The chain has TRBV6-5 and TRBJ1-2, with D tentatively TRBD1 (6 bases). This CDR3 is built from 16 residues. Germline CDR1 MNHEY, CDR2 SVGAGI. Trimming shortened V by 2 bases and J by 3 bases, and 16 bases separated the two germline ends.

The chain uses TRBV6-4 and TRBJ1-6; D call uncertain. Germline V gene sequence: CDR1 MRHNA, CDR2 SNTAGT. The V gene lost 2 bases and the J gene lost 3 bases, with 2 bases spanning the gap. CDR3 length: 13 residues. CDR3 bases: TGTGCCAGCAGTGACCTCTATAATTCACCCCTCCACTTT. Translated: CASSDLYNSPLHF.

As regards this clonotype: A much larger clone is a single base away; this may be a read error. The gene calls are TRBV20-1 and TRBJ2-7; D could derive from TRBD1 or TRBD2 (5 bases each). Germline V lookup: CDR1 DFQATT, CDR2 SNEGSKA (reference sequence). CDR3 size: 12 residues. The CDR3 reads CSAPGTSYGQYF. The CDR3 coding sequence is TGCAGTGCCCCCGGGACCTCCTACGGGCAGTACTTC.

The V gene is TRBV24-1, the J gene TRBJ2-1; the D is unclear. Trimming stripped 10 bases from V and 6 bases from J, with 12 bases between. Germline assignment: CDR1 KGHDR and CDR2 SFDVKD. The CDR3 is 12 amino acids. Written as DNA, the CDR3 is TGTGCCACTAGCCGAACAAGCAATGAGCAGTTCTTC. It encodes CATSRTSNEQFF.

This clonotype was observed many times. CDR3 bases: TGTGCCAGCTCGCCCTCAGTGGGACTCTATGGCTACACCTTC. As protein: CASSPSVGLYGYTF. The chain recombines TRBV18 with TRBJ1-2; D is possibly TRBD1 (5 bases). The length of the CDR3 is 14 residues. Trimming took off 6 bases at V and 4 bases at J, with 15 bases between the two ends. Per the germline V gene, CDR1 is KGHSH and CDR2 is LQKENI.

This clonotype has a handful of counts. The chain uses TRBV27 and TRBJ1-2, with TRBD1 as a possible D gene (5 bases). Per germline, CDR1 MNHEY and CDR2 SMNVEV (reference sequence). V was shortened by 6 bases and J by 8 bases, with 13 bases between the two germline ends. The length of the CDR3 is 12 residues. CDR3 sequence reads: CASRDGGRGYTF. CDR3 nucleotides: TGTGCCAGCAGAGATGGGGGGAGAGGCTACACCTTC.

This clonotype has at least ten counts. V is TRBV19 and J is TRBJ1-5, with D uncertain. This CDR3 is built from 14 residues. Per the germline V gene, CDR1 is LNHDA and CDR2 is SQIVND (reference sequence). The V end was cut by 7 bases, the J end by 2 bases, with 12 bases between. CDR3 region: CASIGLGRNQPQHF. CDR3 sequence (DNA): TGTGCCAGTATCGGCCTAGGGCGCAATCAGCCCCAGCATTTT. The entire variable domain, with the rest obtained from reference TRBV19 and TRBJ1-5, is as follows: DGGITQSPKYLFRKEGQNVTLSCEQNLNHDAMYWYRQDPGQGLRLIYYSQIVNDFQKGDIAEGYSVSREKKESFPLTVTSAQKNPTAFYLCASIGLGRNQPQHFGDGTRLSIL.

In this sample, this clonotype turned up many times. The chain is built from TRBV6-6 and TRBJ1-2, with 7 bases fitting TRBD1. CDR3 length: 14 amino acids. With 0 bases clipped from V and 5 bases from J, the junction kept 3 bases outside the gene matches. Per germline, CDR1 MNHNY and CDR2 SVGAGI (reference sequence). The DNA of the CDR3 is TGTGCCAGCAGTTACTCAGGGACAGTATATGGCTACACCTTC. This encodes CASSYSGTVYGYTF.

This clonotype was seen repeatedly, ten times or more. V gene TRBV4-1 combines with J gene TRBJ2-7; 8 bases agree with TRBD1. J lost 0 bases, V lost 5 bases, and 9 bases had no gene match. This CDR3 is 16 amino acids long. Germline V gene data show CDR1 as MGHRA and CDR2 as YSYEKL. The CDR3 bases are TGCGCCAGCAGCGCACAACAGGGGGGATTCTCCTACGAGCAGTACTTC. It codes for CASSAQQGGFSYEQYF.

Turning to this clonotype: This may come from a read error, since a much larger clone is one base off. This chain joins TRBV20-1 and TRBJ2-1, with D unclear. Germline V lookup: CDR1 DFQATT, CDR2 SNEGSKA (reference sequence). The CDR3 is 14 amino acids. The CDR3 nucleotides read TGCAGTGCACCTCGGCCCCCCAAATACACTGAGCAGTTCTTC. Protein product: CSAPRPPKYTEQFF.

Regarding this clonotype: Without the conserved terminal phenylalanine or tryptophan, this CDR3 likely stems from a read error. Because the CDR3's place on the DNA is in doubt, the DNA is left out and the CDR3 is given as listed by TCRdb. The CDR3 here is CASSEAILGQ. The J gene is TRBJ2-3, the V gene TRBV10-2; TRBD1, as called in the table, went unchecked against the DNA. Germline V lookup: CDR1 WSHSY, CDR2 SAAADI. The CDR3 numbers 10 amino acids, ends counted.

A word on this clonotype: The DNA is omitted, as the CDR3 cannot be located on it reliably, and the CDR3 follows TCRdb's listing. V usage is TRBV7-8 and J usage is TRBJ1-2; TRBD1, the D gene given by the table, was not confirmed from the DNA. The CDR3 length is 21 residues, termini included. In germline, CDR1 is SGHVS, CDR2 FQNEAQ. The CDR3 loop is CASSLAKVYEQYFGPGTRLTF.

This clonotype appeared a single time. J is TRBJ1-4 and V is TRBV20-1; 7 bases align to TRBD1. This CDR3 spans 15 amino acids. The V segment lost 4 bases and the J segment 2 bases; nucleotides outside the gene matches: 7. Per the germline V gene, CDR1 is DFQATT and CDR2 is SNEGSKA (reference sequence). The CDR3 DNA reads TGCAGTGCTAACCCCGGGACAGAGACTAATGAAAAACTGTTTTTT. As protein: CSANPGTETNEKLFF.

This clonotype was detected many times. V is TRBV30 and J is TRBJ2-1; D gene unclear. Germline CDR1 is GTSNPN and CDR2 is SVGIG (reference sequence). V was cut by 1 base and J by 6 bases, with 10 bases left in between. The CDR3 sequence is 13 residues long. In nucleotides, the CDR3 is TGTGCCTGGAGTGCAGTACAGCCCAATGAGCAGTTCTTC. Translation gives CAWSAVQPNEQFF.

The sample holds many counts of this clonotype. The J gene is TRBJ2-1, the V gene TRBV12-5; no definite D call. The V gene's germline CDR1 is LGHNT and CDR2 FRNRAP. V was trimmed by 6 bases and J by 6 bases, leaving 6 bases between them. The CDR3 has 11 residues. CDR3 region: CASGTTNEQFF. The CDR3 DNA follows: TGTGCTAGTGGAACCACCAATGAGCAGTTCTTC.

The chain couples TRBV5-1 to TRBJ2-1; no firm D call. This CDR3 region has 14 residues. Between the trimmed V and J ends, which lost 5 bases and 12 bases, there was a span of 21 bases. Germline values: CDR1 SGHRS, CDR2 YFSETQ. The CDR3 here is CASRGWADTDTQFF. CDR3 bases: TGCGCCAGCAGAGGTTGGGCTGACACAGATACGCAGTTCTTC. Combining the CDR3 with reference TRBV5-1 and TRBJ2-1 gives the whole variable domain KAGVTQTPRYLIKTRGQQVTLSCSPISGHRSVSWYQQTPGQGLQFLFEYFSETQRNKGNFPGRFSGRQFSNSRSEMNVSTLELGDSALYLCASRGWADTDTQFFGPGTRLTVL.

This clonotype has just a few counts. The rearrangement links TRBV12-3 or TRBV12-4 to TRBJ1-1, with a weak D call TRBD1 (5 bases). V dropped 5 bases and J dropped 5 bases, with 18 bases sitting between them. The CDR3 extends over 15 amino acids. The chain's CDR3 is CASSRTVWGDTEAFF. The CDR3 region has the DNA TGTGCCAGCAGTCGAACCGTATGGGGGGATACTGAAGCTTTCTTT.